In this sample, the clone carrying this TCR beta chain turned up once. This specimen comes from a study of cytomegalovirus exposure and HLA in healthy donors. Trimming removed 5 bases at V and 4 bases at J, with 15 bases between. Germline-derived CDR1 and CDR2 are MNHNS and SASEGT. The CDR3 has 14 residues. The PCR ran on 60 Vbeta and 13 Jbeta primers. Sequenced by immunoSEQ multiplex PCR; TCRdb stores in-frame clones only, minus some. The repertoire consists of some 120,000 clones, with roughly 72% occurring once and the leading ten covering more than 3.5%. The receptor comes from a man aged 40-55 years in good health and CMV-seropositive. V and J are TRBV6-1 and TRBJ2-7, with D possibly TRBD2 on 6 matching bases. Sequencing input: PBMCs. The CDR3 DNA reads as TGTGCCAGCAGTTTAAGGGTAGGGACTTACGAGCAGTACTTC. Residues: CASSLRVGTYEQYF.